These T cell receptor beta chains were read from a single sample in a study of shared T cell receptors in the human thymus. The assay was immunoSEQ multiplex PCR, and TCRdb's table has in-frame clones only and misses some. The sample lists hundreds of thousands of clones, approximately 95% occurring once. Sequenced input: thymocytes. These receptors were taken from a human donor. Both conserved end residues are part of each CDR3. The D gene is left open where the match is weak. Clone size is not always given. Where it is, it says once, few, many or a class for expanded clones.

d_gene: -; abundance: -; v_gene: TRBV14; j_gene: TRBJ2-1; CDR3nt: TGTGCCAGCAGCCATATCCATGAGCAGTTCTTC; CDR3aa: CASSHIHEQFF
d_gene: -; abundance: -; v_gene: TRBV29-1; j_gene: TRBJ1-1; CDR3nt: TGCAGCGTCCTTAAAGGGGCCCAGAACACTGAAGCTTTCTTT; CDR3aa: CSVLKGAQNTEAFF
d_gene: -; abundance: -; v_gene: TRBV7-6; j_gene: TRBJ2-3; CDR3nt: TGTGCCAGCAGCTCGGGTAGCACAGATACGCAGTATTTT; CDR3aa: CASSSGSTDTQYF
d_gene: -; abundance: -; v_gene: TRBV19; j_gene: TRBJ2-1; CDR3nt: TGTGCCAGTAGTGCCGGCTCGGTTAGTGGGAGGGGGTCCTACAATGAGCAGTTCTTC; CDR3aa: CASSAGSVSGRGSYNEQFF
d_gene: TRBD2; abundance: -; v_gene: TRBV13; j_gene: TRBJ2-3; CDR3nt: TGTGCCAGCAGCCCGTGGCGGGAGGGATCGATCACAGATACGCAGTATTTT; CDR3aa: CASSPWREGSITDTQYF
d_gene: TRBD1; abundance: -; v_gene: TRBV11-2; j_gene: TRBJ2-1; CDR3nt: TGTGCCAGCAGCTTAGGGGACAGGGTTTTTGGTGAGCAGTTCTTC; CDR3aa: CASSLGDRVFGEQFF
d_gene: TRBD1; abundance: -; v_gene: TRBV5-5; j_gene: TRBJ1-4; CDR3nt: TGTGCCAGCAGCGTTGACAGGGGCGAAAAACTGTTTTTT; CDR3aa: CASSVDRGEKLFF
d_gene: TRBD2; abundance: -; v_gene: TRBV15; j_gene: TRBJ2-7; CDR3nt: TGTGCCACCAGCAGAGATTCGGCTAGCGGGGGAAGCTCCTACGAGCAGTACTTC; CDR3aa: CATSRDSASGGSSYEQYF
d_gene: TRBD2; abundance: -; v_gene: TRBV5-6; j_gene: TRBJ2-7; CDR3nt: TGTGCCAGCAGCTTGGTACTAGCGGGAATCTACGAGCAGTACTTC; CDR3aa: CASSLVLAGIYEQYF
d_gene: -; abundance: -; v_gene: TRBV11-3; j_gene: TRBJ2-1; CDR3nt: TGTGCCAGCAGCTTAGTGACAGCAAACAATGAGCAGTTCTTC; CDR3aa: CASSLVTANNEQFF
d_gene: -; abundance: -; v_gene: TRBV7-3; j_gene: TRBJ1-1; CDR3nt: TGTGCCAGCAGCTTAACGTTGGGTCTAGAAGCTTTCTTT; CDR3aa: CASSLTLGLEAFF
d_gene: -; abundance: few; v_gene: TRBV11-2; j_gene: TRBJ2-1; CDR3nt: TGTGCCAGCAGCCCCCCAGGGGACCCCTACAATGAGCAGTTCTTC; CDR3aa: CASSPPGDPYNEQFF
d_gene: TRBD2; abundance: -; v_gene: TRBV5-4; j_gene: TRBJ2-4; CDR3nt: TGTGCCAGCAGCCCGAGGTTGGGGGAGGGTGCCAAAAACATTCAGTACTTC; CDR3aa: CASSPRLGEGAKNIQYF
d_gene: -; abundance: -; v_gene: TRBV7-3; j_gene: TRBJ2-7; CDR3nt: TGTGCCAGCAGCTTCGTCGGTGACGGGGCCCACGAGCAGTACTTC; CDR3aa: CASSFVGDGAHEQYF
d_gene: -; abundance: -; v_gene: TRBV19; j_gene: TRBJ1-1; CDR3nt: TGTGCCAGTAGTATAGGCCGTCACACTGAAGCTTTCTTT; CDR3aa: CASSIGRHTEAFF
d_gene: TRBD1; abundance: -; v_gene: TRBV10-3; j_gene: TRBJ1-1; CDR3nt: TGTGCCATCAGTGAGCCATTGGGGACAGGGGCTTTGAACACTGAAGCTTTCTTT; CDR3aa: CAISEPLGTGALNTEAFF
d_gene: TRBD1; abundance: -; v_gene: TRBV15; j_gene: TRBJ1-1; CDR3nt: TGTGCCACCAGCAGAGATCGCATTAGAGGACAGGGTATGGACACTGAAGCTTTCTTT; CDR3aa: CATSRDRIRGQGMDTEAFF
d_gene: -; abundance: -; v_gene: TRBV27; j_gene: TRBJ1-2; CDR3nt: TGTGCCAGCAGTCCCCCCGGACACCTTAACTATGGCTACACCTTC; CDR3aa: CASSPPGHLNYGYTF
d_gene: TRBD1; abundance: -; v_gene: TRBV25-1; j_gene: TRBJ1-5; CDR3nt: TGTGCCAGCAGTGAAGGGACAGGGTACGAGCAGCCCCAGCATTTT; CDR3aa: CASSEGTGYEQPQHF
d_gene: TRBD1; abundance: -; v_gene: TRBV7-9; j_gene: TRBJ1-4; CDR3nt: TGTGCCAGCAGCAAACCGGGACAGGGGGCAATTAATGAAAAACTGTTTTTT; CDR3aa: CASSKPGQGAINEKLFF
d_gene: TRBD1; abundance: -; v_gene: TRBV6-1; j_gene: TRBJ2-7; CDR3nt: TGTGCCACCACGGACAGGGCCTACGAGCAGTACTTC; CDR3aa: CATTDRAYEQYF
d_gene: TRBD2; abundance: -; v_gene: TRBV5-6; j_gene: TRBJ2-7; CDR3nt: TGTGCCAGCAGCTGGCTGGAGTCGGGAGGGCCCTACGAGCAGTACTTC; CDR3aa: CASSWLESGGPYEQYF
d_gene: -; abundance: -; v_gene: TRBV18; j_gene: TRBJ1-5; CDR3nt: TGTGCCAGCTCACCAAGGGGAGCGGTAAGCAATCAGCCCCAGCATTTT; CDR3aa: CASSPRGAVSNQPQHF
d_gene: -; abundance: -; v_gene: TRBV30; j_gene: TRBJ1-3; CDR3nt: TGTGCCTGGAGTCGGCACCGTGGAAACACCATATATTTT; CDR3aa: CAWSRHRGNTIYF
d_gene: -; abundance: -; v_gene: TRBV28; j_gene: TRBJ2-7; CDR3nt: TGTGCCAGCACCCAGAGGATGGTCGAGCAGTACTTC; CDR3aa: CASTQRMVEQYF
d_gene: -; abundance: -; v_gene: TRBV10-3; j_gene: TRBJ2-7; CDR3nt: TGTGCCATCAGTGGGGACTCATGGCTTAGTGGTTGGTACTTC; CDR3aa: CAISGDSWLSGWYF
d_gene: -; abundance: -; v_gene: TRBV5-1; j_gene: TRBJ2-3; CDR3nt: TGCGCCAGCAGCCGTACACACCGCACAGATACGCAGTATTTT; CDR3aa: CASSRTHRTDTQYF
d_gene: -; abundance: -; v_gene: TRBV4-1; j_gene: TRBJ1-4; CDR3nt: TGCGCCAGCAGCCAGCCGACACGAAATCTAACTAATGAAAAACTGTTTTTT; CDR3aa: CASSQPTRNLTNEKLFF
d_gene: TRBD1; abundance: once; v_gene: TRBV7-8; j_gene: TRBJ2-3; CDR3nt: TGTGCCAGCAGCTCGAATATCCTCCTACCCAGGGGGCGCAGGACAGATACGCAGTATTTT; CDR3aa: CASSSNILLPRGRRTDTQYF
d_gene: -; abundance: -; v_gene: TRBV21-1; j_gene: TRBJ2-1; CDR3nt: TGTGCCAGCAGCAGCGCGGGGAGCTCCTACAATGAGCAGTTCTTC; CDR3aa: CASSSAGSSYNEQFF
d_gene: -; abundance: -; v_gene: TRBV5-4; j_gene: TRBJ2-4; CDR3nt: TGTGCCAGCAGCTCTAGGGTCTTCCGAGACAAAAACATTCAGTACTTC; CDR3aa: CASSSRVFRDKNIQYF
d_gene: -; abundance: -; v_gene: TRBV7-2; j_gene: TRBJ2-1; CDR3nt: TGTGCCAGCAGTTTGCTACTAAGGGCCTACAATGAGCAGTTCTTC; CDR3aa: CASSLLLRAYNEQFF
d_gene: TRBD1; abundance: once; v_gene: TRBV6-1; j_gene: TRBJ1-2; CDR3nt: TGTGCCAGCAGTCCGGACAGGGCTTTCTATGGCTACACCTTC; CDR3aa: CASSPDRAFYGYTF
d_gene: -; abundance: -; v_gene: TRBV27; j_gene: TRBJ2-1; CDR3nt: TGTGCCAGCAGTTCGGGTAATGAGCAGTTCTTC; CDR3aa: CASSSGNEQFF
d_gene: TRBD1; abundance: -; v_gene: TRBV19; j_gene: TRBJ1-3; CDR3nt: TGTGCCAGTAGCCAGACAGGGCCTCCCCGAAACACCATATATTTT; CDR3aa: CASSQTGPPRNTIYF
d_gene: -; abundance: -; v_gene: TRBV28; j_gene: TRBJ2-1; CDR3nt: TGTGCCAGCAGTTTGTGGGCTTCTTCCTACAATGAGCAGTTCTTC; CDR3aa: CASSLWASSYNEQFF
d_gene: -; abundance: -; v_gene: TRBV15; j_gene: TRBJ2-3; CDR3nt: TGTGCCACCAGCAGTAGTAAGCCTTCCACAGATACGCAGTATTTT; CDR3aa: CATSSSKPSTDTQYF
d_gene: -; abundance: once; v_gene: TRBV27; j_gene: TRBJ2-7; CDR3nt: TGTGCCAACCTAGAACTGGGAAGGCCCTACGAGCAGTACTTC; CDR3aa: CANLELGRPYEQYF
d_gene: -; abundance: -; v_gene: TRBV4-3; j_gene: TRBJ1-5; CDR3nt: TGCGCCAGCAGCCCAGATCTCGGTAGCAATCAGCCCCAGCATTTT; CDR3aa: CASSPDLGSNQPQHF
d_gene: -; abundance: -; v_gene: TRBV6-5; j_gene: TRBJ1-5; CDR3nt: TGTGCCAGCAGTTATCGCCAGGGACGCAATCAGCCCCAGCATTTT; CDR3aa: CASSYRQGRNQPQHF
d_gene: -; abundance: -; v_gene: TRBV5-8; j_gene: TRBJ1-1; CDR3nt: TGTGCCAGCAGCTTGACAGGGATGAACACTGAAGCTTTCTTT; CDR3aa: CASSLTGMNTEAFF